This is a list of T cell receptor beta chains from one sample in a study of OX40 agonist ivuxolimab in advanced cancers. Sequencing was performed with immunoSEQ multiplex PCR; in TCRdb, only in-frame clones are kept and a portion is missing. In the table there are fewer than 75,000 clones, roughly nine tenths of which are singletons. The specimen was CD4+ or CD8+ T cells sorted from blood, collected in a trial of the OX40 agonist ivuxolimab. All receptors derive from an adult with an advanced solid tumor such as melanoma, head and neck, liver or kidney cancer. CDR3s include the opening cysteine and the closing phenylalanine or tryptophan. Each record gives: clone size, J gene, V gene, D gene, CDR3 protein, CDR3 DNA. D genes are given only for firm matches. Expanded clones are given a class, and other clones once, few, many or no size at all.

clone size: -; J gene: TRBJ1-5; V gene: TRBV18; D gene: -; CDR3 protein: CASSSEDSNQPQHF; CDR3 DNA: TGTGCCAGCTCGTCCGAGGATAGCAATCAGCCCCAGCATTTT
clone size: -; J gene: TRBJ1-5; V gene: TRBV2; D gene: -; CDR3 protein: CASSEGAALNQPQHF; CDR3 DNA: TGTGCCAGCAGTGAAGGTGCAGCTTTAAATCAGCCCCAGCATTTT
clone size: -; J gene: TRBJ1-3; V gene: TRBV30; D gene: -; CDR3 protein: CAWSGGWGNTIYF; CDR3 DNA: TGTGCCTGGAGTGGGGGATGGGGAAACACCATATATTTT
clone size: -; J gene: TRBJ2-5; V gene: TRBV7-6; D gene: -; CDR3 protein: CASSLSSGKETQYF; CDR3 DNA: TGTGCCAGCAGCTTATCGAGTGGTAAAGAGACCCAGTACTTC
clone size: few; J gene: TRBJ2-7; V gene: TRBV15; D gene: TRBD2; CDR3 protein: CATKPGLAGGYEQYF; CDR3 DNA: TGTGCCACAAAACCGGGACTAGCGGGAGGCTACGAGCAGTACTTC
clone size: -; J gene: TRBJ2-7; V gene: TRBV18; D gene: TRBD2; CDR3 protein: CASSPGLAEEASYEQYF; CDR3 DNA: TGTGCCAGCTCACCGGGACTAGCGGAAGAGGCCTCCTACGAGCAGTACTTC
clone size: -; J gene: TRBJ1-1; V gene: TRBV7-9; D gene: TRBD1; CDR3 protein: CASSTSLTGGWGTEAFF; CDR3 DNA: TGTGCCAGCAGCACGTCTTTGACAGGGGGCTGGGGCACTGAAGCTTTCTTT
clone size: -; J gene: TRBJ1-1; V gene: TRBV27; D gene: -; CDR3 protein: CASSLLQGSAEAFF; CDR3 DNA: TGTGCCAGCAGTTTACTCCAGGGTAGCGCTGAAGCTTTCTTT
clone size: -; J gene: TRBJ1-2; V gene: TRBV11-2; D gene: TRBD1; CDR3 protein: CASSLAGGNYGYTF; CDR3 DNA: TGTGCCAGCAGCTTAGCAGGGGGGAACTATGGCTACACCTTC
clone size: -; J gene: TRBJ1-4; V gene: TRBV6-5; D gene: -; CDR3 protein: CASRSPGPPNEKLFF; CDR3 DNA: TGTGCCAGCAGGTCGCCGGGGCCCCCTAATGAAAAACTGTTTTTT
clone size: -; J gene: TRBJ2-2; V gene: TRBV19; D gene: -; CDR3 protein: CASSMLSNTGELFF; CDR3 DNA: TGTGCCAGTAGTATGTTATCGAACACCGGGGAGCTGTTTTTT
clone size: -; J gene: TRBJ2-1; V gene: TRBV6-6; D gene: TRBD2; CDR3 protein: CASTNKRDSYNEQFF; CDR3 DNA: TGTGCCAGCACAAATAAGCGGGACTCCTACAATGAGCAGTTCTTC